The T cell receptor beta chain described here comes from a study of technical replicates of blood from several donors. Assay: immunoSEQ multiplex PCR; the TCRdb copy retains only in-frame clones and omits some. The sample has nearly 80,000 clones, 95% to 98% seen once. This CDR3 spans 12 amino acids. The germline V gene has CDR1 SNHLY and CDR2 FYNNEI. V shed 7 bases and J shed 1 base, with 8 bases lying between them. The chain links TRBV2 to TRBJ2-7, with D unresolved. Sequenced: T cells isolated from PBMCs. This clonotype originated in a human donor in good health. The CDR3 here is CASKIESYEQYF. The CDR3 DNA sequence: TGTGCCAGCAAAATAGAGTCCTACGAGCAGTACTTC. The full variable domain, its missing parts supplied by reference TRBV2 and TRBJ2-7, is EPEVTQTPSHQVTQMGQEVILRCVPISNHLYFYWYRQILGQKVEFLVSFYNNEISEKSEIFDDQFSVERPDGSNFTLKIRSTKLEDSAMYFCASKIESYEQYFGPGTRLTVT.